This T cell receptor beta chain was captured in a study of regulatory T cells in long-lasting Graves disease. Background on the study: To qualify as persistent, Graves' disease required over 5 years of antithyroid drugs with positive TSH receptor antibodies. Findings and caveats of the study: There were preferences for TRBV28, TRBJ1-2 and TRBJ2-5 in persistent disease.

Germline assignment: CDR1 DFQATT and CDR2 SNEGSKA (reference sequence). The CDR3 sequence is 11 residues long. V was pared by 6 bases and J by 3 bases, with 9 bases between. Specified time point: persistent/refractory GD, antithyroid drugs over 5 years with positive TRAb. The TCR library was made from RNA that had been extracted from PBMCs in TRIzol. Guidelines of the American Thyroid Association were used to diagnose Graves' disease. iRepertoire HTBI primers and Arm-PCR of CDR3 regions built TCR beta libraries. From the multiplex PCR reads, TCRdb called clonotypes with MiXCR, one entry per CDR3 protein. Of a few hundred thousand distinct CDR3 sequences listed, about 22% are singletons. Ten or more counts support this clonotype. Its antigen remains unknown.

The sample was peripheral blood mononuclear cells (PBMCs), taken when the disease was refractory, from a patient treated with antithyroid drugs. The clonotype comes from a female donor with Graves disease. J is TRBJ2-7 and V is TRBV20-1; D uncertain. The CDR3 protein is CSAIQSYEQYF. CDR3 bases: TGCAGTGCAATCCAGAGCTACGAGCAGTACTTC.